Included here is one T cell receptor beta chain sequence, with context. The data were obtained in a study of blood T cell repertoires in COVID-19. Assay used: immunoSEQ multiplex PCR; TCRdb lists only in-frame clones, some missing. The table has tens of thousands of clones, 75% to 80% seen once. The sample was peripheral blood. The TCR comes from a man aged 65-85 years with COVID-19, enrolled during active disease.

The CDR3 DNA follows: TGTGCCAGCGGAAGGGGGACAACGAACACCGGGGAGCTGTTTTTT. Its protein is CASGRGTTNTGELFF. The chain employs TRBV7-2 and TRBJ2-2, with TRBD1 as a possible D gene (6 bases). The V gene lost 8 bases and the J gene lost 0 bases, with 13 bases spanning the gap. This CDR3 is 15 amino acids long. Germline loops: CDR1 SGHTA, CDR2 FQGNSA.